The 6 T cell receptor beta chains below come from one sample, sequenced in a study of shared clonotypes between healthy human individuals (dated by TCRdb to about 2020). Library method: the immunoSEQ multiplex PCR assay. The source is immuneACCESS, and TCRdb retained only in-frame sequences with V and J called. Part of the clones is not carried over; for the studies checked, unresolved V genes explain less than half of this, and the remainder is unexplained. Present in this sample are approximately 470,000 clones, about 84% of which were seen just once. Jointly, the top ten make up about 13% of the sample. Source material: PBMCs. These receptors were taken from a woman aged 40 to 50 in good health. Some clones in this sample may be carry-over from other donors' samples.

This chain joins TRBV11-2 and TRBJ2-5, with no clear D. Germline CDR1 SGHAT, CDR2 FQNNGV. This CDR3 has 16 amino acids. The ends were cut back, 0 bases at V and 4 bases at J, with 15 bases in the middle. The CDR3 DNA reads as TGTGCCAGCAGCTTAGATCGAGCAGGAGCCGGAGAGACCCAGTACTTC. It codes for CASSLDRAGAGETQYF.

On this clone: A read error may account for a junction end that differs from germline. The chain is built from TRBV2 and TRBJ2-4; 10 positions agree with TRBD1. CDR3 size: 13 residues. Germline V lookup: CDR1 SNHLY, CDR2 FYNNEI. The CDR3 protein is CASSSGSGTGVHF. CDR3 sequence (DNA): TGTGCCAGCAGTTCCGGATCCGGGACAGGGGTACACTTC.

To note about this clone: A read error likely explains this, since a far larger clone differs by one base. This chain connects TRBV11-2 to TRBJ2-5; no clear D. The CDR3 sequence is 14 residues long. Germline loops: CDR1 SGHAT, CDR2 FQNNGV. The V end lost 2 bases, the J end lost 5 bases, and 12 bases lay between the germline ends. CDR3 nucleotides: TGTGCCAGCAGCTTAAGCGTGAACGCGGAGACCCAGTACTTC. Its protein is CASSLSVNAETQYF.

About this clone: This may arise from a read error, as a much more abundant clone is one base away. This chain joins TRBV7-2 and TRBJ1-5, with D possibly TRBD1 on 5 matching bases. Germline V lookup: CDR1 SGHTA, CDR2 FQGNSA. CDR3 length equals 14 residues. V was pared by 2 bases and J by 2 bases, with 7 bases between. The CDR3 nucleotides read TGTGCCAGCAGCTTACTAGGGGGCAATCAGCCCCAGCATTTT. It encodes CASSLLGGNQPQHF.

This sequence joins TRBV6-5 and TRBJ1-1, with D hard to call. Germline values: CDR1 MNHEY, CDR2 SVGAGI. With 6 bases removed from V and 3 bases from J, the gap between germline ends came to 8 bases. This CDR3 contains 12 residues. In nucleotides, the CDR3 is TGTGCCAGCAGGGGGAGGGACACTGAAGCTTTCTTT. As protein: CASRGRDTEAFF.

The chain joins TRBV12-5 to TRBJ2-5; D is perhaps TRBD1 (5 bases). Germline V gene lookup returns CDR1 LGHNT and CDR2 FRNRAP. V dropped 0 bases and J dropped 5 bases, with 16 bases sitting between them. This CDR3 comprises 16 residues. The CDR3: CASGLVLLGPSETQYF. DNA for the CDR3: TGTGCTAGTGGTTTGGTGCTACTGGGGCCTTCTGAGACCCAGTACTTC.